This TCR beta chain emerged from a study of patients and donors after allogeneic stem cell transplantation. Each CDR3 protein is one row after TCRdb ran MiXCR on the RT-PCR reads. The sample includes 70,000 to 75,000 distinct CDR3 sequences, around 27% of them seen just once. This CDR3 spans 14 amino acids. Germline CDR1 reads MNHNS; CDR2 reads SASEGT. Between the trimmed V and J ends, which lost 10 bases and 3 bases, there was a span of 19 bases. The receptor comes from a human donor who was either an allogeneic HSCT recipient or a stem cell or donor lymphocyte infusion donor (not recorded which). It is not recorded whose cells these are; they may come from a transplant donor. The sequenced material came from blood, either unsorted or a sorted T cell fraction (not recorded which). This chain uses TRBV6-1 with TRBJ2-7; D may be TRBD1 (6 bases). In nucleotides, the CDR3 is TGTGCCACCGGGTGGACAGCCTTGATCTACGAGCAGTACTTC. Residues: CATGWTALIYEQYF.